This T cell receptor beta chain was recorded in a study of CD8+ T cells in alopecia areata. Study as a whole: Treated patients took oral tofacitinib at 5 to 10 mg twice daily.

With regard to this clone: The target antigen is unknown.

General study points: Normal scalp showed lower clonality than lesional scalp, especially alopecia totalis/universalis. Researchers reported that TCR sharing among patients proved less clear than in mice, possibly HLA-linked. Scalp samples also yield sequences of resident alphabeta T cells from normal skin.

In each case, RNA was isolated and then reverse transcribed into cDNA as the sequencing template. Measured with immunoSEQ multiplex PCR; TCRdb has only the in-frame clones, and not every one. Of over 150,000 clones listed, 63% were seen once; the top ten hold roughly 1.7%. The germline V and J ends were trimmed by 0 bases and 1 base, with 11 bases remaining between them. Germline CDR1 reads SGHRS; CDR2 reads YFSETQ. The CDR3 covers 15 residues. Specimen: CD4+ T cells sorted from blood, collected at week 0. The chain has TRBV5-1 and TRBJ2-7; D is possibly TRBD2 (5 bases). The sequence was obtained from a human donor with alopecia areata. CDR3 nucleotide sequence: TGCGCCAGCAGCTTGGCTCTGTCGGGGTCCTACGAGCAGTACTTC. This sequence encodes CASSLALSGSYEQYF.